These T cell receptor beta chains were read from a single sample in a study of cytomegalovirus exposure and HLA in healthy donors. This table comes from immunoSEQ multiplex PCR, and its TCRdb copy is limited to in-frame clones, with some not included. The table lists 110,000 to 150,000 clones, 65% to 85% of them singletons. Material for sequencing was PBMCs. These receptors originate from a middle-aged woman in good health and CMV-seropositive. Each CDR3 is given with its conserved first and last residue. A D gene is named only where the DNA matches it firmly. For some rows the clone size is stated as once, few or many, or as a class when expanded; others skip it.

d_call | cdr3_length | j_call | v_call | clone_size | cdr3_nt | cdr3_aa
. | 13 | TRBJ1-2 | TRBV2 | once | TGTGCCAGCAGTGAATATACAGAGAATGGCTACACCTTC | CASSEYTENGYTF
. | 15 | TRBJ2-5 | TRBV5-1 | . | TGCGCCAGCAGCTTGATTCGAAGTTTCGGAGAGACCCAGTACTTC | CASSLIRSFGETQYF
. | 12 | TRBJ2-1 | TRBV2 | . | TGTGCCAGCAGTGAAGGAAGCTTAGAGCAGTTCTTC | CASSEGSLEQFF
TRBD1 | 12 | TRBJ1-2 | TRBV27 | . | TGTGCCAGCACAGGGGGTTCAGGAGGCTACACCTTC | CASTGGSGGYTF
. | 13 | TRBJ2-7 | TRBV7-9 | . | TGTGCCAGCAGTCGAACTAGTACTCTCGAGCAGTACTTC | CASSRTSTLEQYF
. | 13 | TRBJ2-7 | TRBV6-1 | . | TGTGCCAGCAGTGAACTACTACCACCCGAGCAGTACTTC | CASSELLPPEQYF
TRBD1 | 13 | TRBJ2-7 | TRBV5-1 | . | TGCGCCAGCAGCAATGGACAGGGGACCGAGCAGTACTTC | CASSNGQGTEQYF
. | 14 | TRBJ1-2 | TRBV2 | . | TGTGCCAGCAGTGAGACAGGTCCCAACTATGGCTACACCTTC | CASSETGPNYGYTF
TRBD1 | 15 | TRBJ2-2 | TRBV5-1 | . | TGCGCCAGCAGCTCCCGACAGGGGGCCGACGGGGAGCTGTTTTTT | CASSSRQGADGELFF
. | 14 | TRBJ2-6 | TRBV5-4 | . | TGTGCCAGCAGCTTTTCATCTGGGGCCAACGTCCTGACTTTC | CASSFSSGANVLTF
TRBD2 | 17 | TRBJ2-3 | TRBV4-3 | . | TGCGCCAGCAGCCAAGTTTCTTCGACTAGCGGGGCAGATACGCAGTATTTT | CASSQVSSTSGADTQYF
. | 15 | TRBJ1-2 | TRBV7-2 | once | TGTGCCAGCAGCTTAGGGGCCTGGTCTAACTATGGCTACACCTTC | CASSLGAWSNYGYTF
. | 15 | TRBJ1-4 | TRBV7-8 | . | TGTGCCAGCAGCTGGGGGGGCGCAGTCTGGGAAAAACTGTTTTTT | CASSWGGAVWEKLFF
TRBD1 | 16 | TRBJ1-1 | TRBV9 | . | TGTGCCAGCAGCGTAGCAGGGGGCGCGGGTCCTACTGAAGCTTTCTTT | CASSVAGGAGPTEAFF
. | 14 | TRBJ1-2 | TRBV27 | few | TGTGCCAGCAGTCCCCAGGACAGTTACTATGGCTACACCTTC | CASSPQDSYYGYTF
. | 14 | TRBJ1-1 | TRBV7-9 | . | TGTGCCAGCAGCTCCGTCGCAGGGAACACTGAAGCTTTCTTT | CASSSVAGNTEAFF
TRBD2 | 16 | TRBJ2-5 | TRBV30 | . | TGTGCCTGGAGTGCGGGACTAGCGGGCTTCCAAGAGACCCAGTACTTC | CAWSAGLAGFQETQYF
. | 14 | TRBJ2-4 | TRBV11-1 | . | TGTGCCAGCAGCTTTTCAGGGGCGTTTAACATTCAGTACTTC | CASSFSGAFNIQYF
TRBD1 | 16 | TRBJ2-7 | TRBV7-8 | . | TGTGCCAGCAGCCAACCCCAGGGGGCACCCTCCTACGAGCAGTACTTC | CASSQPQGAPSYEQYF
. | 15 | TRBJ2-2 | TRBV27 | . | TGTGCCAGCGGGGAGTCGGCGTCTTACACCGGGGAGCTGTTTTTT | CASGESASYTGELFF
. | 14 | TRBJ1-3 | TRBV9 | . | TGTGCCAGCAGCGTCGACAGCTCTGGAAACACCATATATTTT | CASSVDSSGNTIYF
. | 16 | TRBJ2-1 | TRBV13 | . | TGTGCCAGCAGCCATAGCGGAAGCCTTTCCTACAATGAGCAGTTCTTC | CASSHSGSLSYNEQFF
. | 15 | TRBJ2-7 | TRBV28 | . | TGTGCCAGGGGAGGACGGACGGTCGGGAACTACGAGCAGTACTTC | CARGGRTVGNYEQYF
. | 14 | TRBJ2-1 | TRBV30 | . | TGTGCCTGGAGTCCCGATAGCTCCTACAATGAGCAGTTCTTC | CAWSPDSSYNEQFF
. | 12 | TRBJ1-1 | TRBV7-2 | . | TGTGCCAGCAGCAAGGACATTCCCGCAGCTTTCTTT | CASSKDIPAAFF
. | 15 | TRBJ2-1 | TRBV7-3 | . | TGTGCCAGCAGCTTAGGGGCCAATCTGAGAAATGAGCAGTTCTTC | CASSLGANLRNEQFF
. | 15 | TRBJ1-3 | TRBV6-6 | . | TGTGCCAGCAGTTACGGAAGGGACATACCAGCCACCATATATTTT | CASSYGRDIPATIYF
TRBD2 | 16 | TRBJ2-5 | TRBV5-1 | . | TGCGCCAGCAGCTGGGTAGCGGGGAACCCCCAAGAGACCCAGTACTTC | CASSWVAGNPQETQYF
TRBD2 | 17 | TRBJ2-7 | TRBV2 | . | TGTGCCAGCAGTGATACGGCGGGGGGCCTTACTTCCTACGAGCAGTACTTC | CASSDTAGGLTSYEQYF
TRBD1 | 17 | TRBJ2-6 | TRBV27 | . | TGTGCCAGCAGCTCGGACAGGCTGAAAACTGGGGCCAACGTCCTGACTTTC | CASSSDRLKTGANVLTF
. | 17 | TRBJ1-2 | TRBV19 | . | TGTGCCAGTAGTACAACTAGCGTGGACAGTGGGAGCTATGGCTACACCTTC | CASSTTSVDSGSYGYTF
TRBD1 | 12 | TRBJ1-4 | TRBV5-1 | . | TGCGCCAGCAGCGGGACAGGGCGGAAACTGTTTTTT | CASSGTGRKLFF
. | 15 | TRBJ2-7 | TRBV7-9 | once | TGTGCCAGCAGCTTAGCAGGGGGTATGGGATACGAGCAGTACTTC | CASSLAGGMGYEQYF
TRBD2 | 17 | TRBJ2-5 | TRBV9 | . | TGTGCCAGCAGCGTAAAAGCTAGCGGGAGTTACCAAGAGACCCAGTACTTC | CASSVKASGSYQETQYF
TRBD1 | 15 | TRBJ2-1 | TRBV27 | . | TGTGCCAGCAGTCAGCAGGGGGCCCCCTACAATGAGCAGTTCTTC | CASSQQGAPYNEQFF
TRBD2 | 14 | TRBJ2-5 | TRBV10-2 | . | TGCGCCAGCAGGGGACTAGCGGGAGTAGAGACCCAGTACTTC | CASRGLAGVETQYF
TRBD2 | 14 | TRBJ2-1 | TRBV5-1 | . | TGCGCCAGCAGCGCGGCGGGAGGGTGGAATGAGCAGTTCTTC | CASSAAGGWNEQFF
. | 13 | TRBJ1-1 | TRBV29-1 | . | TGCAGCGTTGCTAATTCGATGAACACTGAAGCTTTCTTT | CSVANSMNTEAFF
. | 14 | TRBJ1-2 | TRBV7-9 | once | TGTGCCAGCAGCCCGGGACTCCCGAACTATGGCTACACCTTC | CASSPGLPNYGYTF
. | 14 | TRBJ2-7 | TRBV28 | . | TGTGCCAGCAGTGCCCCAGGGGGGCTATACGAGCAGTACTTC | CASSAPGGLYEQYF
. | 12 | TRBJ1-2 | TRBV14 | . | TGTGCCAGCAGCCGCCCGGGCTATGGCTACACCTTC | CASSRPGYGYTF